Listed below are T cell receptor beta chains from one sample, sequenced in a study of lymphopenia after photon versus proton radiotherapy. Repertoires were generated with immunoSEQ multiplex PCR, while TCRdb's copy carries only in-frame clones and drops some. Among some 30,000 clones listed, about nine tenths were seen once. The sample consisted of peripheral blood, taken from a patient treated with photon-based radiotherapy. The receptors were sampled from a woman between 45 and 60 years old with pancreatic cancer. Each CDR3 is given with its conserved first and last residue. The D gene is left open where the match is weak. Not every row has a clone size; where given, it reads once, few, many or a size class.

DNA	CDR3	size	V	J	D
TGTGCCAGCAGGGACAGGAATAGCAATCAGCCCCAGCATTTT	CASRDRNSNQPQHF	-	TRBV6-1	TRBJ1-5	TRBD1
TGTGCCAGTAGTCCAGTGGGGTTGTCCTACAATGAGCAGTTCTTC	CASSPVGLSYNEQFF	-	TRBV19	TRBJ2-1	-
TGTGCCAGCAGCTCCCCCGCGGACAGGGGAGACCCTAATGAAAAACTGTTTTTT	CASSSPADRGDPNEKLFF	-	TRBV11-3	TRBJ1-4	TRBD1
TGTGCCAGCAGTTTGGAGACAGGGTTGTTTGGCGGCTCTGGAAACACCATATATTTT	CASSLETGLFGGSGNTIYF	-	TRBV28	TRBJ1-3	TRBD1
TGCGCCAGCAGCTTCCTGGAGATGAACACTGAAGCTTTCTTT	CASSFLEMNTEAFF	-	TRBV5-1	TRBJ1-1	-
TGTGCCAGCAGTCCCCTGACTAGCGGGACCTACGAGCAGTACTTC	CASSPLTSGTYEQYF	-	TRBV27	TRBJ2-7	TRBD2
TGCGCCAGCAGCTCGGAGGGGACAGGGCTAAACGCGCAGTATTTT	CASSSEGTGLNAQYF	-	TRBV5-1	TRBJ2-3	TRBD1
TGCAGCGTTTCAGTAAACACCGGGGAGCTGTTTTTT	CSVSVNTGELFF	-	TRBV29-1	TRBJ2-2	-
TGTGCCAGTAGTATGTTGGACAGGGCTTACAATGAGCAGTTCTTC	CASSMLDRAYNEQFF	-	TRBV19	TRBJ2-1	TRBD1
TGTGCCAGCAGCTTAGTTGGGAGGACCGGAGGAGAGACCCAGTACTTC	CASSLVGRTGGETQYF	-	TRBV7-2	TRBJ2-5	-
TGTGCCAGCAGTTTCGAAGCGGGAGACTACGAGCAGTACTTC	CASSFEAGDYEQYF	once	TRBV27	TRBJ2-7	TRBD2
TGCGCCAGCAGCCCGGACGCGGGGGGTGAGCAGTTCTTC	CASSPDAGGEQFF	-	TRBV5-1	TRBJ2-1	TRBD2
TGTGCCAGCAGCCTAGGTGGCACAGCTAACTATGGCTACACCTTC	CASSLGGTANYGYTF	-	TRBV7-2	TRBJ1-2	-
TGCGCCAGCAGCTTGAGGGACAGGAGCGAGCAGTACTTC	CASSLRDRSEQYF	-	TRBV5-1	TRBJ2-7	TRBD1
TGTGCCAGCAGTTTAATTCCAAGAGATACGCAGTATTTT	CASSLIPRDTQYF	-	TRBV27	TRBJ2-3	-
TGTGCCAGTACCGGCAGGCTCCAAGAGACCCAGTACTTC	CASTGRLQETQYF	-	TRBV19	TRBJ2-5	-
TGTGCCAGCCGCAAGGTGAACTATGGCTACACCTTC	CASRKVNYGYTF	-	TRBV27	TRBJ1-2	-
TGTGCCAGCCGAGTCCTGAGGCGAGATCGAAATGAAAAACTGTTTTTT	CASRVLRRDRNEKLFF	-	TRBV2	TRBJ1-4	-
TGTGCCAGCAGTGCCAGCGGGGTATACAATGAGCAGTTCTTC	CASSASGVYNEQFF	-	TRBV2	TRBJ2-1	TRBD2
TGTGCCAGCAGTAGGGGCCAGGGACAGGGGGGCTCCGGGGAGCTGTTTTTT	CASSRGQGQGGSGELFF	-	TRBV25-1	TRBJ2-2	TRBD1
TGTGCCAGCACTAACAAGGGGGAATTGCCCCAGCATTTT	CASTNKGELPQHF	-	TRBV6-6	TRBJ1-5	-
TGTGCCAGCAGCTTATCGGGACACAATGAGCAGTTCTTC	CASSLSGHNEQFF	-	TRBV7-9	TRBJ2-1	-
TGTGCCAGCAGTCCCCAAAGGATTTCCTACAATGAGCAGTTCTTC	CASSPQRISYNEQFF	-	TRBV28	TRBJ2-1	-
TGCGCCAGCAGCTTTTCTAGCGTGCAAGAGACCCAGTACTTC	CASSFSSVQETQYF	once	TRBV5-1	TRBJ2-5	-
TGTGCCAGCAGCCACCTAGGTGGTGCTCACAATGAGCAGTTCTTC	CASSHLGGAHNEQFF	-	TRBV13	TRBJ2-1	-
TGTGCCAGTAGTTTGGGGGGAACAGGGCAGACTAATGAAAAACTGTTTTTT	CASSLGGTGQTNEKLFF	-	TRBV19	TRBJ1-4	-
TGTGCCAGCAGCTCAGGACTTTTTCAATCCTCCAATGAGCAGTTCTTC	CASSSGLFQSSNEQFF	-	TRBV28	TRBJ2-1	-
TGTGCCAGCAGTTTAGGCGGGACCCTCAGCTACGAGCAGTACTTC	CASSLGGTLSYEQYF	-	TRBV28	TRBJ2-7	-
TGCGCCAGCAGCCTTGATGGAGCGTCCACAGATACGCAGTATTTT	CASSLDGASTDTQYF	-	TRBV4-3	TRBJ2-3	-
TGTGCCAGCAGCCAAGTCGAGGGTGGCTACACCTTC	CASSQVEGGYTF	few	TRBV4-2	TRBJ1-2	-
TGCGCCAGCAGCCAAGAAGCCTTCGTTTTCACGGGACAGGCCTACAATGAGCAGTTCTTC	CASSQEAFVFTGQAYNEQFF	-	TRBV4-3	TRBJ2-1	TRBD1
TGTGCCAGCAGCCTCGCCTATGGAGATACGCAGTATTTT	CASSLAYGDTQYF	-	TRBV7-2	TRBJ2-3	-
TGTGCCACCAAGGGGACAGGGGCCTCTAATGAAAAACTGTTTTTT	CATKGTGASNEKLFF	-	TRBV18	TRBJ1-4	TRBD1
TGTGCCAGCAGTTTCATCTCGGGACAGGGTTTCGGTGGCTACACCTTC	CASSFISGQGFGGYTF	-	TRBV28	TRBJ1-2	TRBD1
TGTGCCAGCAGCTATGGGCTAGCGGGAATCACAGATACGCAGTATTTT	CASSYGLAGITDTQYF	-	TRBV9	TRBJ2-3	TRBD2
TGCGCCAGCAGCCCTGAGTCGGTACTCCAAGAGACCCAGTACTTC	CASSPESVLQETQYF	-	TRBV5-1	TRBJ2-5	-
TGTGCCAGCTCACCAAAACAGAACACTGAAGCTTTCTTT	CASSPKQNTEAFF	-	TRBV18	TRBJ1-1	-
TGCGCCAGCAGCCAAACCGGGACGGCGAACACTGAAGCTTTCTTT	CASSQTGTANTEAFF	-	TRBV4-1	TRBJ1-1	-
TGTGCCAGCAGTTTACAGGGGTATAATCAGCCCCAGCATTTT	CASSLQGYNQPQHF	-	TRBV27	TRBJ1-5	-
TGTGCCAGTAGTATATCCCGGACAGGTTTCTACGAGCAGTACTTC	CASSISRTGFYEQYF	-	TRBV19	TRBJ2-7	TRBD1
TGTGCCAGCAGCACCGTGGGGGGGGACACTGAAGCTTTCTTT	CASSTVGGDTEAFF	-	TRBV7-6	TRBJ1-1	-
TGTGCCAGCTCACTAAGAGGACAGCATTATGGCTACACCTTC	CASSLRGQHYGYTF	-	TRBV18	TRBJ1-2	-
TGTGCCAGCAGCCCAATCGACCGGGAGGGAAACATTCAGTACTTC	CASSPIDREGNIQYF	-	TRBV11-2	TRBJ2-4	TRBD2
TGTGCCAGCATCCTCCAGGGGGGAAATGAGCAGTTCTTC	CASILQGGNEQFF	-	TRBV2	TRBJ2-1	-
TGTGCCAGCAGTGGTCCGGGACAGGGACCAGATACGCAGTATTTT	CASSGPGQGPDTQYF	-	TRBV25-1	TRBJ2-3	TRBD1